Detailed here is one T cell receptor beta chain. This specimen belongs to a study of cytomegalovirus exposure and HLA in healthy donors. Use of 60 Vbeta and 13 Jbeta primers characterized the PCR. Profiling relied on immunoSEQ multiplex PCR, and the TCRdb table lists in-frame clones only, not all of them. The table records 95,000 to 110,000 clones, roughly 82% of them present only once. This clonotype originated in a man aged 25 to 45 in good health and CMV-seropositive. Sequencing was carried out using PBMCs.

CDR3 nucleotides: TGTGCCAGTAGTATTCGTACAGGGAAAAGCAATCAGCCCCAGCATTTT. Amino acids: CASSIRTGKSNQPQHF. This chain connects TRBV19 to TRBJ1-5, with a possible D match to TRBD1 (6 bases). From germline, CDR1 is LNHDA and CDR2 SQIVND (reference sequence). Trimming stripped 3 bases from V and 1 base from J, with 13 bases between. This CDR3 has 16 amino acids.